These T cell receptor beta chains were read from a single sample in a study of blood T cell repertoires in COVID-19. Produced via immunoSEQ multiplex PCR; TCRdb's table is partial and in-frame only. Found here are about 250,000 clones, roughly 87% of them singletons; the top ten hold around 0.8%. Sequencing was carried out using peripheral blood. All receptors derive from a woman aged 25-40 years with acute or convalescent COVID-19. CDR3s include the opening cysteine and the closing phenylalanine or tryptophan. D genes are given only for firm matches. Expanded clones are given a class, and other clones once, few, many or no size at all.

V gene	J gene	clone size	D gene	CDR3 protein	CDR3 DNA
TRBV6-5	TRBJ2-7	NA	TRBD1	CASSYSRDSSYEQYF	TGTGCCAGCAGTTACTCGAGGGACAGTTCCTACGAGCAGTACTTC
TRBV15	TRBJ2-7	NA	TRBD2	CATSRDGTSGWNEQYF	TGTGCCACCAGCAGAGATGGAACTAGCGGATGGAACGAGCAGTACTTC
TRBV24-1	TRBJ2-2	NA	NA	CATSEPDRPTGELFF	TGTGCCACCAGTGAGCCCGACAGACCCACCGGGGAGCTGTTTTTT
TRBV4-1	TRBJ2-7	once	TRBD2	CASSLSGRFYEQYF	TGCGCCAGCAGCCTTAGCGGGAGGTTCTACGAGCAGTACTTC
TRBV24-1	TRBJ2-1	NA	NA	CATGSSSYNEQFF	TGTGCCACCGGTTCGAGCTCCTACAATGAGCAGTTCTTC
TRBV11-3	TRBJ1-1	NA	NA	CASSLDRGRPEAFF	TGTGCCAGCAGCTTAGACAGGGGCCGCCCTGAAGCTTTCTTT
TRBV29-1	TRBJ2-2	NA	NA	CSVGQGVRSGELFF	TGCAGCGTTGGCCAGGGCGTAAGGTCCGGGGAGCTGTTTTTT
TRBV5-6	TRBJ2-5	NA	NA	CASTDEQTETQYF	TGTGCCAGCACCGATGAACAGACGGAGACCCAGTACTTC
TRBV11-2	TRBJ2-3	NA	TRBD1	CASSFDLPPGQGRTDTQYF	TGTGCCAGCAGCTTCGACCTTCCCCCGGGACAGGGTAGAACAGATACGCAGTATTTT
TRBV7-9	TRBJ2-7	NA	NA	CASTYPGSYEQYF	TGTGCCAGCACCTATCCAGGCTCCTACGAGCAGTACTTC
TRBV12-3/TRBV12-4	TRBJ2-5	once	TRBD1	CASRGTGAQTQYF	TGTGCCAGCAGGGGGACAGGGGCGCAGACCCAGTACTTC
TRBV24-1	TRBJ1-6	NA	NA	CATSGTASNNSPLHF	TGTGCCACCAGTGGGACAGCCAGCAATAATTCACCCCTCCACTTT
TRBV21-1	TRBJ2-2	NA	NA	CASSSLDRGSGELFF	TGTGCCAGCAGCTCCTTGGACAGGGGGTCCGGGGAGCTGTTTTTT
TRBV19	TRBJ1-6	NA	TRBD1	CASSQRVNRGLSSPLHF	TGTGCCAGTAGCCAGAGGGTAAACAGGGGGCTGAGTTCACCCCTCCACTTT
TRBV27	TRBJ2-4	few	TRBD1	CASSIVTGAKNIQYF	TGTGCCAGCAGTATAGTGACAGGGGCCAAAAACATTCAGTACTTC
TRBV9	TRBJ2-5	NA	NA	CASSRTDQETQYF	TGTGCCAGCAGCAGGACAGACCAAGAGACCCAGTACTTC
TRBV9	TRBJ1-2	NA	TRBD1	CASSFRDRGIGVGGYTF	TGTGCCAGCAGCTTCCGGGACAGGGGAATTGGAGTTGGTGGCTACACCTTC
TRBV7-2	TRBJ2-2	NA	NA	CASSLSPRAMNTGELFF	TGTGCCAGCAGCTTATCCCCCCGAGCAATGAACACCGGGGAGCTGTTTTTT
TRBV11-3	TRBJ2-3	NA	NA	CASSLGELSFSTDTQYF	TGTGCCAGCAGCTTAGGCGAGTTGTCGTTTAGCACAGATACGCAGTATTTT
TRBV25-1	TRBJ2-7	NA	NA	CASRFGQIYEQYF	TGTGCCAGCCGATTTGGGCAGATCTACGAGCAGTACTTC
TRBV21-1	TRBJ2-5	NA	NA	CASSKGPGGQETQYF	TGTGCCAGCAGCAAAGGTCCAGGGGGCCAAGAGACCCAGTACTTC
TRBV6-6	TRBJ1-1	NA	TRBD1	CATGQGRGTEAFF	TGTGCCACCGGACAGGGAAGGGGCACTGAAGCTTTCTTT
TRBV19	TRBJ1-6	few	TRBD1	CASSIDGTGMPYNSPLHF	TGTGCCAGTAGTATAGACGGGACAGGAATGCCATATAATTCACCCCTCCACTTT
TRBV29-1	TRBJ2-1	once	TRBD2	CSVEGGTSVYNEQFF	TGCAGCGTTGAAGGGGGGACTAGCGTCTACAATGAGCAGTTCTTC
TRBV29-1	TRBJ1-2	once	NA	CSVEIPGHYGYTF	TGCAGCGTTGAAATTCCAGGGCACTATGGCTACACCTTC
TRBV25-1	TRBJ2-3	few	NA	CASSESPKPQYF	TGTGCCAGCAGTGAATCCCCCAAGCCGCAGTATTTT
TRBV30	TRBJ1-4	NA	NA	CAWSVIGGKEKLFF	TGTGCCTGGAGTGTAATAGGGGGAAAGGAAAAACTGTTTTTT
TRBV2	TRBJ1-6	few	NA	CASSEASDWNSPLHF	TGTGCCAGCAGTGAAGCTTCCGACTGGAATTCACCCCTCCACTTT
TRBV11-2	TRBJ2-1	NA	TRBD2	CASSSHSGRTGNEQFF	TGTGCCAGCAGCAGCCATAGCGGGAGAACCGGAAATGAGCAGTTCTTC
TRBV11-2	TRBJ2-5	NA	TRBD1	CASSFGQVQETQYF	TGTGCCAGCAGCTTCGGACAGGTCCAAGAGACCCAGTACTTC
TRBV6-5	TRBJ1-6	once	NA	CASSYKGSLGGSPLHF	TGTGCCAGCAGTTACAAGGGGTCCCTAGGTGGTTCACCCCTCCACTTT
TRBV19	TRBJ2-7	NA	TRBD1	CASRQGVGGEQYF	TGTGCCAGCAGGCAGGGGGTCGGTGGCGAGCAGTACTTC
TRBV2	TRBJ1-5	NA	NA	CASSAHPDSNQPQHF	TGTGCCAGCAGTGCCCACCCCGACAGTAATCAGCCCCAGCATTTT
TRBV5-1	TRBJ1-6	NA	TRBD1	CASSGNRGPNSPLHF	TGCGCCAGCAGCGGAAACAGGGGGCCTAATTCACCCCTCCACTTT
TRBV24-1	TRBJ2-5	NA	TRBD1	CATSDRDRGGETQYF	TGTGCCACCAGTGATAGGGACAGGGGAGGAGAGACCCAGTACTTC
TRBV7-6	TRBJ2-2	NA	NA	CASSLASRQVPTGELFF	TGTGCCAGCAGCTTAGCATCTCGCCAGGTCCCCACCGGGGAGCTGTTTTTT
TRBV10-3	TRBJ1-2	NA	TRBD1	CAISADRGIGYGYTF	TGTGCCATCAGTGCTGACAGGGGGATAGGCTATGGCTACACCTTC
TRBV6-5	TRBJ1-1	NA	NA	CASRTRVAEAFF	TGTGCCAGCAGAACCCGGGTCGCTGAAGCTTTCTTT
TRBV27	TRBJ2-5	NA	NA	CASSLGAGVKTQYF	TGTGCCAGCAGTTTAGGAGCAGGGGTTAAGACCCAGTACTTC